This T cell receptor (beta chain) was profiled in a study of blood T cell repertoires in COVID-19 (dated by TCRdb to the early 2020s). About the study as a whole: The collaborator samples originated in the United States, Italy and Spain and spanned the acute and convalescent phases of COVID-19. The material from the prospective study consisted of cDNA or gDNA derived from T cells, B-cell-depleted T cells, or PBMCs. The dataset comprised deeply sampled blood TCRbeta repertoires from subjects exposed to, actively infected with, or recovered from COVID-19. A freely available public database, intended as a resource for researchers studying the immune response to SARS-CoV-2, is where the repertoires were released. Samples came from the ongoing ImmuneRACE study (first 160 participants) plus 1,254 subjects from 6 global collaborators. Sample metadata almost always included a de-identified subject ID, COVID-19 status, age in years and sex. Where available, HLA class I and class II types were obtained from metadata supplied by the sample provider rather than from assay-based typing.

What the work shows at the level of the full study, not this receptor alone: The amount of clinical and demographic metadata varied by source and participant and was provided uncurated.

TCRbeta CDR3 regions were amplified from genomic DNA using the immunoSEQ Assay, a bias-controlled multiplex PCR. As for the authors' bioinformatics: The number of nucleated cells in each sample was estimated from the amplification of reference gene primers within the assay. Sequence reads were collapsed and filtered to measure the absolute abundance of every unique TCRbeta CDR3 rearrangement. Productive Simpson clonality was computed per sample as the square root of Simpson's diversity index over productive rearrangements. The immuneACCESS repertoire file appears here via TCRdb, limited to in-frame rearrangements. These files lack a portion of the clones; in checked studies, under half of the deficit traces to unresolved V genes, and the cause of the others is not known. The DNA gave D and trimming, while V, J and clone size come from that table. The sample records 46,000 or so clones, around nine tenths of which are singletons. Together, the top ten hold about 16% of the sample.

Collaborating institutions collected whole blood in K2EDTA tubes following their own protocols. For TCRbeta analysis, collaborator samples were shipped as frozen whole blood, as isolated PBMCs, or as DNA extracted from either sample type. Trimming costs V 5 bases and J 4 bases, and their ends lie 17 bases apart. From a lookup of the germline V gene, CDR1 and CDR2 are SGHVS and FNYEAQ. Inclusive of the bounding cysteine and phenylalanine, the CDR3 is 16 residues long. Of the read, only the CDR3 DNA is kept; its 48 bases are in frame from base 1. For this clone: What this receptor recognizes is not known. The sample holds no much larger clone one base away, and base qualities are not on file.

The specimen sequenced was peripheral blood. This receptor was obtained from a man between 60 and 70 years old with active or convalescent COVID-19. The sequence joins TRBV7-6 to TRBJ1-4, and the D gene may be TRBD1, 5 bases matching. The DNA is as follows: TGTGCCAGCAGCCCCCTTACGGACACTCTTAATGAAAAACTGTTTTTT. Protein translation: CASSPLTDTLNEKLFF.